Following are 14 T cell receptor beta chains from one sample sequenced in a study of T cells in Graves' hyperthyroidism and ophthalmopathy. Template material for amplifying TCR beta CDR3 regions consisted of RNA transcripts. When the TCR CDR3 underwent first-round RT-PCR, the HTBI primer set was used. Via MiXCR, TCRdb re-called the multiplex PCR reads, giving one row per CDR3 protein. The data show about 290,000 distinct CDR3 sequences, with roughly 15% seen just once and less than 8% held by the top ten. Sequencing used blood. These receptors originate from a woman in her thirties or forties with Graves' hyperthyroidism.

This chain uses TRBV2 with TRBJ2-3, with 9 bases that match TRBD2. Germline CDR1 and CDR2: SNHLY and FYNNEI. The length of the CDR3 is 15 residues. V gave up 8 bases and J gave up 2 bases; unmatched junction bases: 8. The CDR3 loop reads CASRRTSAHTDTQYF. CDR3 DNA sequence: TGTGCCAGCCGCCGGACTAGCGCCCACACAGATACGCAGTATTTT.

This clonotype was counted ten times or more. The chain couples TRBV6-1 to TRBJ1-6; 9 bases match TRBD1. Trimming took 7 bases from V and 10 from J; bases not matched to a gene: 8. Germline V lookup: CDR1 MNHNS, CDR2 SASEGT. CDR3 length equals 14 residues. CDR3 sequence: CASNWDRVESPLHF. CDR3 DNA: TGTGCCAGCAATTGGGACAGGGTCGAATCACCCCTCCACTTT.

Many counts were recorded for this clonotype. The genes are TRBV29-1 and TRBJ1-5; possible D gene TRBD1, 6 bases. This CDR3 has 13 residues. The V gene's germline CDR1 is SQVTM and CDR2 ANQGSEA. Trimming took off 5 bases at V and 0 bases at J, with 8 bases between the two ends. The CDR3 DNA reads as TGCAGCGTTATGGACAGTAGCAATCAGCCCCAGCATTTT. Translating gives CSVMDSSNQPQHF.

This clonotype was seen a handful of times. V usage is TRBV12-3 or TRBV12-4 and J usage is TRBJ1-6; TRBD1 aligns across 7 bases. V shed 7 bases, J shed 8 bases, and the junction held 5 bases outside the gene matches. The CDR3 contains 13 residues. The CDR3 DNA reads as TGTGCCAGCACCTACAGGGGTGATTCACCCCTCCACTTT. Translation: CASTYRGDSPLHF.

This clonotype showed up many times. V is TRBV12-3 or TRBV12-4 and J is TRBJ2-5, with 8 positions matching TRBD2. Trimming cost V 7 bases and J 7 bases; bases outside gene matches: 14. The CDR3 is 15 residues long. Written as DNA, the CDR3 is TGTGCCAGCACGTTGGCCGGGAGGGAACCGGGGACCCAGTACTTC. This codes for CASTLAGREPGTQYF.

This clonotype occurred many times. V gene TRBV20-1 combines with J gene TRBJ2-1; 14 bases line up with TRBD2. CDR1 is DFQATT, CDR2 SNEGSKA, per germline (reference sequence). The V segment lost 6 bases and the J segment 7 bases; nucleotides outside the gene matches: 5. This CDR3 region has 14 residues. CDR3 nucleotides: TGCAGTGCCGAAGGGACTAGCGGGAGTAATGAGCAGTTCTTC. Amino acids: CSAEGTSGSNEQFF.

This clonotype was observed at least ten times. CDR3 bases: TGTGCTAGTGGCCAACGACAGGGCTCCCAAGAGACCCAGTACTTC. Its translation is CASGQRQGSQETQYF. The chain links TRBV12-5 to TRBJ2-5; 7 positions match TRBD1. J gave up 1 base and V 6 bases, and 8 bases lay outside the gene matches. The CDR3 is made up of 15 amino acids. From germline, CDR1 is LGHNT and CDR2 FRNRAP.

This clonotype came up many times. The rearrangement uses TRBV3-1 and TRBJ1-1, with 9 bases that match TRBD1. This CDR3 is 16 amino acids long. Germline V CDR1 and CDR2: LGHDT, YNNKEL (reference sequence). After removal of 2 bases from V and 3 bases from J, the junction contained 7 bases not matched to a gene. As DNA, the CDR3 is TGTGCCAGCAGCCAACTCCGGACAGGGGCCCACACTGAAGCTTTCTTT. Translating it yields CASSQLRTGAHTEAFF.

This clonotype was recorded at least ten times. The V call is TRBV6-1, the J call TRBJ2-2; D is perhaps TRBD1 (6 bases). The CDR3 has 16 amino acids. Germline loops: CDR1 MNHNS, CDR2 SASEGT. V was shortened by 0 bases and J by 2 bases, with 10 bases between the two germline ends. DNA for the CDR3: TGTGCCAGCAGTGAAGCGCGCAGGGGAAACACCGGGGAGCTGTTTTTT. Amino acid sequence: CASSEARRGNTGELFF.

This clonotype has a handful of counts. A read error is possible here, since a much larger clone lies one base away. The chain employs TRBV29-1 and TRBJ2-3; 7 bases align to TRBD2. V trimming: 4 bases; J trimming: 0 bases; junction bases outside the gene matches: 4. There are 14 residues in the CDR3. The germline gives CDR1 SQVTM, CDR2 ANQGSEA. This chain's CDR3 is CSVGISGSTDTQYF. The DNA of the CDR3 is TGCAGCGTTGGGATTAGCGGGAGCACAGATACGCAGTATTTT.

This clonotype was seen many times. J is TRBJ2-1 and V is TRBV28, with 8 bases that match TRBD2. The V gene's germline CDR1 is MDHEN and CDR2 SYDVKM. This CDR3 contains 14 residues. V shed 6 bases, J shed 5 bases, and the junction held 6 bases outside the gene matches. CDR3 bases: TGTGCCAGCAGGCCCCCCGGGGGGGACAATGAGCAGTTCTTC. Encoded protein: CASRPPGGDNEQFF.

This rearrangement joins TRBV7-8 to TRBJ2-7, with 12 nucleotides matching TRBD2. The trim removed 2 bases at V and 4 bases at J, leaving 9 bases unmatched. The CDR3 is made up of 17 amino acids. Germline loops: CDR1 SGHVS, CDR2 FQNEAQ. In DNA form, the CDR3 reads TGTGCCAGCAGCTTAAATCTCCGGACTAGCGGGATTTACGAGCAGTACTTC. Amino acids: CASSLNLRTSGIYEQYF. Variable domain in full (rest from reference TRBV7-8 and TRBJ2-7): GAGVSQSPRYKVAKRGQDVALRCDPISGHVSLFWYQQALGQGPEFLTYFQNEAQLDKSGLPSDRFFAERPEGSVSTLKIQRTQQEDSAVYLCASSLNLRTSGIYEQYFGPGTRLTVT.

As to this clonotype: In this CDR3 the conserved last residue, phenylalanine or tryptophan, is missing, so a read error is likely. The chain employs TRBV20-1 and TRBJ2-7, with D perhaps assigned TRBD1 or TRBD2 (6 bases each). Per germline, CDR1 DFQATT and CDR2 SNEGSKA (reference sequence). V was clipped by 1 base and J by 0 bases, with 10 bases between them. This CDR3 has 14 residues. CDR3 in DNA: TGCAGTGCTAGAGTAGGGGGGAGCTCCTACGAGCAGTACCTC. Translation gives CSARVGGSSYEQYL.

This clonotype occurred many times. This rearrangement joins TRBV7-9 to TRBJ2-5, with D unresolved. Germline CDR1 reads SEHNR; CDR2 reads FQNEAQ (reference sequence). With 1 base removed from V and 5 bases from J, the gap between germline ends came to 11 bases. The CDR3 covers 14 residues. This CDR3 is CASSLDWFGETQYF. The CDR3 DNA sequence: TGTGCCAGCAGCTTAGATTGGTTTGGCGAGACCCAGTACTTC.